Sequencing of this T cell receptor beta chain was carried out in a study of T cell responses to AZD1222 COVID-19 vaccine. Study overall: Investigators merged groups given second doses at roughly 4 or roughly 12 weeks.

The CDR3 consists of 14 residues. The V and J ends lost 1 base and 5 bases respectively, with 8 bases between them. The V gene's germline CDR1 is SEHNR and CDR2 FQNEAQ (reference sequence). Some clones are missing from TCRdb's copy, which holds only in-frame ones; the method was immunoSEQ multiplex PCR. The sample lists roughly 150,000 clones; 88% were seen once. This rearrangement joins TRBV7-9 to TRBJ2-2; D not certain. The TCR originated in an adult in good health. The specimen was peripheral blood, collected on day 0 of AZD1222 vaccination. DNA for the CDR3: TGTGCCAGCAGCTTAGGGTCGGCAACCGGGGAGCTGTTTTTT. This gives the protein CASSLGSATGELFF.